This T cell receptor beta chain stems from a study of control samples from healthy donors and cancer patients. The data were produced by immunoSEQ multiplex PCR, yet TCRdb's version contains in-frame clones alone and is incomplete. The sample carries about 83,000 clones, 91% recorded once. This clone came up a few times. Germline CDR1 LNHDA, CDR2 SQIVND (reference sequence). The CDR3 is 18 residues long. V lost 1 base to trimming and J lost 8 bases, with 24 bases between them. The chain combines TRBV19 with TRBJ2-1, with D perhaps TRBD2 (6 bases). Specimen: blood. The source is a man aged 25-45 years in good health. The CDR3 bases are TGTGCCAGTAGTATAGCCGTGGTCCGGGACTCCCACTCGGATGAGCAGTTCTTC. Amino acids: CASSIAVVRDSHSDEQFF.